A single sample is the source of the 6 T cell receptor beta chains below, sequenced in a study of Graves' ophthalmopathy and Graves' hyperthyroidism (dated by TCRdb to the late 2010s). The sequencing machine was an Illumina HiSeq 2000. For repertoire sequencing, the TCR beta CDR3 regions were amplified from RNA transcripts. HTBI primers and the Qiagen OneStep RT-PCR kit were used in a first-round RT-PCR, which was followed by a second-round multiplex PCR, size selection and purification. TCRdb reworked the public reads: Q25 trimming with fastp, MiXCR clone assembly, productive beta chains retained. CDR3 protein sequences are deduplicated, and each keeps its most common genes and DNA. This sample is represented by approximately 160,000 distinct CDR3 sequences; under 45% of them were singletons. The ten largest clonotypes hold 8% to 9% of the sample. Sequences were obtained from peripheral blood. These TCRs come from a man aged 30 to 39 with Graves' ophthalmopathy. Donor details come from another sample of the same person, matched by shared clones.

Ten or more counts support this clonotype. V gene TRBV7-6 combines with J gene TRBJ1-1; D may be TRBD1 (5 bases). The CDR3 has 15 residues. The V end lost 5 bases, the J end lost 9 bases, and 22 bases lay between the germline ends. Germline-derived CDR1 and CDR2 are SGHVS and FNYEAQ. DNA of the CDR3: TGTGCCAGCAGCAGTTCCCCCGGGGGGGTGGACAAAGCTTTCTTT. It codes for CASSSSPGGVDKAFF. The full variable domain, completed using reference TRBV7-6 and TRBJ1-1, is GAGVSQSPRYKVTKRGQDVALRCDPISGHVSLYWYRQALGQGPEFLTYFNYEAQQDKSGLPNDRFSAERPEGSISTLTIQRTEQRDSAMYRCASSSSPGGVDKAFFGQGTRLTVV.

This clonotype was observed at least ten times. V and J are TRBV6-2 or TRBV6-3 and TRBJ2-7; D not resolved. V dropped 4 bases and J dropped 1 base, with 8 bases sitting between them. Germline CDR1 is MNHEY and CDR2 is SVGEGT. The CDR3 is made up of 13 amino acids. This CDR3 reads CASSLIDSYEQYF. For the CDR3, the DNA is TGTGCCAGCAGTTTGATCGATTCCTACGAGCAGTACTTC.

The sample holds many counts of this clonotype. V is TRBV7-8 and J is TRBJ1-1, with 8 bases that match TRBD1. This CDR3 contains 12 residues. Germline V gene lookup returns CDR1 SGHVS and CDR2 FQNEAQ. J was trimmed by 10 bases and V by 5 bases; bases with no gene match: 6. The DNA of the CDR3 is TGTGCCAGCAGCCGCTACCAGGGGGCAGCTTTCTTT. Encoded protein: CASSRYQGAAFF.

There are many counts of this clonotype. The V call is TRBV12-3 or TRBV12-4, the J call TRBJ2-2, with D perhaps TRBD2 (6 bases). The CDR3 length is 15 residues. The V end lost 5 bases, the J end lost 6 bases, and 16 bases lay between the germline ends. The chain's CDR3 is CASSPRRGGAGELFF. For the CDR3, the DNA is TGTGCCAGCAGTCCTAGGAGGGGCGGAGCCGGGGAGCTGTTTTTT.

This clonotype was counted once. V is TRBV28 and J is TRBJ2-2, with 12 bases that match TRBD2. The V segment lost 9 bases and the J segment 4 bases; nucleotides outside the gene matches: 6. The CDR3 extends over 15 amino acids. The germline CDR1 and CDR2 sequences are MDHEN and SYDVKM. DNA of the CDR3: TGTGCCAGTTCTAGCGGGAGGGCCAGCACCGGGGAGCTGTTTTTT. It yields the protein CASSSGRASTGELFF.

This clonotype was counted ten times or more. V and J are TRBV6-5 and TRBJ1-2; 7 bases agree with TRBD1. The CDR3 is 15 amino acids. Germline values: CDR1 MNHEY, CDR2 SVGAGI. V gave up 6 bases and J gave up 4 bases; unmatched junction bases: 11. CDR3 DNA: TGTGCCAGCAGCCGGTCGGGACAGCTATCCTATGGCTACACCTTC. Translating it yields CASSRSGQLSYGYTF.